A single sample is the source of the 26 T cell receptor beta chains below, sequenced in a study of T cell changes during pregnancy in multiple sclerosis. Assay: immunoSEQ multiplex PCR; the TCRdb copy retains only in-frame clones and omits some. The table records approximately 32,000 clones, about 93% of them present only once. The sequencing used CD4+ T cells from peripheral blood mononuclear cells, collected in the second trimester of pregnancy. These receptors were taken from a female donor with multiple sclerosis, enrolled in a pregnancy study.

This chain connects TRBV30 to TRBJ1-2; TRBD1 matches 9 bases. This CDR3 contains 14 residues. V gave up 1 base and J gave up 3 bases; unmatched junction bases: 3. The germline V gene encodes CDR1 GTSNPN and CDR2 SVGIG (reference sequence). CDR3: CAWSDRGHDYGYTF. CDR3 coding DNA: TGTGCCTGGAGTGACAGGGGGCACGACTATGGCTACACCTTC.

The chain combines TRBV4-2 with TRBJ2-7, with 14 bases lining up with TRBD2. The germline V gene encodes CDR1 LGHNA and CDR2 YNFKEQ. This CDR3 region has 17 residues. Trimming cost V 3 bases and J 6 bases; bases outside gene matches: 10. CDR3 sequence: CASSQGGGLAGESEQYF. DNA of the CDR3: TGTGCCAGCAGCCAGGGGGGGGGACTAGCGGGAGAAAGCGAGCAGTACTTC.

The chain is built from TRBV9 and TRBJ2-1; 7 bases agree with TRBD2. This CDR3 contains 14 residues. V shed 3 bases and J 7 bases; nucleotides not matched to a gene: 7. Germline CDR1 and CDR2: SGDLS and YYNGEE. The CDR3 region has the DNA TGTGCCAGCAGCGCGTCGACTAGCCGGAATGAGCAGTTCTTC. Amino acid sequence: CASSASTSRNEQFF.

CDR3 in DNA: TGCGCCAGCAGCCAAGATCTCCGGAACACTGAAGCTTTCTTT. This sequence encodes CASSQDLRNTEAFF. The genes are TRBV4-1 and TRBJ1-1, with no clear D. V was shortened by 0 bases and J by 1 base, with 6 bases between the two germline ends. The CDR3 is 14 amino acids. CDR1 is MGHRA and CDR2 is YSYEKL in the germline V gene.

This clone was detected only once. The CDR3 nucleotides are TGTGCCAGCAGCCAAGATAGCCCAGATACGCAGTATTTT. This codes for CASSQDSPDTQYF. The gene calls are TRBV14 and TRBJ2-3; D gene uncertain. With 0 bases removed from V and 4 bases from J, the gap between germline ends came to 5 bases. Germline assignment: CDR1 SGHDN and CDR2 FVKESK. The CDR3 contains 13 residues.

V usage is TRBV7-9 and J usage is TRBJ2-2; TRBD2 agrees at 7 bases. The V segment lost 4 bases and the J segment 6 bases; nucleotides outside the gene matches: 11. This CDR3 has 16 residues. CDR1 is SEHNR and CDR2 is FQNEAQ in the germline V gene (reference sequence). CDR3 nucleotide sequence: TGTGCCAGCAGCTCGAACTATCGACTAGCCGCCGGGGAGCTGTTTTTT. Translated, it gives CASSSNYRLAAGELFF.

The chain employs TRBV6-1 and TRBJ1-3; 7 positions match TRBD1. The CDR3 extends over 13 amino acids. Unmatched junction bases numbered 1, after V lost 6 bases and J lost 2 bases. Germline CDR1 reads MNHNS; CDR2 reads SASEGT. Here the CDR3 DNA reads TGTGCCAGCAGACAGGGGACTGGAAACACCATATATTTT. It yields the protein CASRQGTGNTIYF.

CDR3 protein: CASSPRQGTNEKLFF. The CDR3 DNA reads as TGTGCCAGCAGTCCCCGGCAGGGAACTAATGAAAAACTGTTTTTT. The genes are TRBV6-5 and TRBJ1-4; the D gene is possibly TRBD1 (5 bases). In germline, CDR1 is MNHEY, CDR2 SVGAGI. The V gene lost 5 bases and the J gene lost 1 base, with 11 bases spanning the gap. This CDR3 has 15 amino acids.

V usage is TRBV5-5 and J usage is TRBJ2-2, with D tentatively TRBD1 (6 bases). Germline CDR1 SGHKS, CDR2 YYEKEE (reference sequence). This CDR3 contains 12 residues. V lost 1 base, J lost 9 bases, and 7 bases lay in between. This CDR3 is CASSLTGWELFF. CDR3 DNA: TGTGCCAGCAGCTTGACAGGGTGGGAGCTGTTTTTT. Looking up the rest from reference TRBV5-5 and TRBJ2-2 gives the full variable domain: DAGVTQSPTHLIKTRGQQVTLRCSPISGHKSVSWYQQVLGQGPQFIFQYYEKEERGRGNFPDRFSARQFPNYSSELNVNALLLGDSALYLCASSLTGWELFFGEGSRLTVL.

This rearrangement joins TRBV11-2 to TRBJ2-2; 7 bases are shared with TRBD1. The V gene end was trimmed by 3 bases and the J gene end by 6 bases; junction bases not matched to a gene: 7. Germline CDR1 SGHAT, CDR2 FQNNGV. The CDR3 runs 15 residues. CDR3 bases: TGTGCCAGCAGCTTTAAGGGGGCACGCGCCGGGGAGCTGTTTTTT. It codes for CASSFKGARAGELFF.

The chain links TRBV30 to TRBJ1-4, with D maybe TRBD1 (6 bases). CDR1 and CDR2 (germline): GTSNPN, SVGIG (reference sequence). This CDR3 is 14 amino acids long. V lost 2 bases and J lost 7, with 14 bases in between. CDR3 nucleotides: TGTGCCTGGAGTCGGACAGCCGGAGCTGAAAAACTGTTTTTT. It is translated as CAWSRTAGAEKLFF. Together with reference TRBV30 and TRBJ1-4, the CDR3 gives the full variable domain: SQTIHQWPATLVQPVGSPLSLECTVEGTSNPNLYWYRQAAGRGLQLLFYSVGIGQISSEVPQNLSASRPQDRQFILSSKKLLLSDSGFYLCAWSRTAGAEKLFFGSGTQLSVL.

This clone occurred once. The rearrangement joins TRBV4-1 to TRBJ2-7; TRBD2 aligns across 9 bases. V lost 2 bases and J lost 3; bases outside the gene matches: 8. This CDR3 has 16 residues. Germline CDR1 is MGHRA and CDR2 is YSYEKL. The CDR3 region has the DNA TGCGCCAGCAGCCAACCCTTTCGACTAGCGGACTACGAGCAGTACTTC. Translation: CASSQPFRLADYEQYF.

This clone showed up just once. CDR3 protein: CASSVAPGAPEQYF. CDR3 DNA sequence: TGTGCCAGCAGCGTAGCCCCAGGGGCGCCTGAGCAGTACTTC. V is TRBV9 and J is TRBJ2-7, with D possibly matching TRBD1 (6 bases). CDR3 length: 14 residues. Germline lookup yields CDR1 SGDLS and CDR2 YYNGEE. Trimming stripped 0 bases from V and 7 bases from J, with 14 bases between.

The chain is built from TRBV30 and TRBJ2-3; a weak D match, TRBD2 (6 bases). Trimming pared 1 base from V and 1 base from J, leaving 9 bases between. The CDR3 consists of 14 residues. The V gene's germline CDR1 is GTSNPN and CDR2 SVGIG (reference sequence). CDR3 in amino acids: CAWSEWRGTDTQYF. The CDR3 DNA follows: TGTGCCTGGAGTGAATGGAGGGGCACAGATACGCAGTATTTT.

The chain recombines TRBV6-5 with TRBJ1-2; D uncertain. This CDR3 spans 13 amino acids. Germline CDR1 MNHEY, CDR2 SVGAGI. V dropped 7 bases and J dropped 6 bases, with 15 bases sitting between them. The CDR3 loop is CASKDWGGDGYTF. The CDR3 DNA follows: TGTGCCAGCAAGGATTGGGGAGGCGATGGCTACACCTTC.

CDR3 sequence reads: CASSPPKNTEAFF. CDR3 DNA: TGTGCCAGCTCACCACCCAAGAACACTGAAGCTTTCTTT. The chain has TRBV18 and TRBJ1-1; D not resolved. The CDR3 contains 13 residues. Trimming took 0 bases from V and 1 from J, leaving 3 bases between them. Per the germline V gene, CDR1 is KGHSH and CDR2 is LQKENI.

The chain joins TRBV7-9 to TRBJ1-2; perhaps TRBD1 as D (6 bases). Trimming removed 2 bases from V and 1 base from J, with 11 bases in between. The CDR3 extends over 15 amino acids. Germline V lookup: CDR1 SEHNR, CDR2 FQNEAQ (reference sequence). CDR3 coding DNA: TGTGCCAGCAGCTTACGGGACACCGATAACTATGGCTACACCTTC. Its protein is CASSLRDTDNYGYTF. The full variable domain, rest sourced from reference TRBV7-9 and TRBJ1-2, is DTGVSQNPRHKITKRGQNVTFRCDPISEHNRLYWYRQTLGQGPEFLTYFQNEAQLEKSRLLSDRFSAERPKGSFSTLEIQRTEQGDSAMYLCASSLRDTDNYGYTFGSGTRLTVV.

This clone was seen once. CDR3 nucleotides: TGTGCCAGCAGTTACTCTTCAGGGGCAACTAATGAAAAACTGTTTTTT. Translating it yields CASSYSSGATNEKLFF. This chain links TRBV6-6 with TRBJ1-4, with TRBD1 as a possible D gene (6 bases). Germline values: CDR1 MNHNY, CDR2 SVGAGI (reference sequence). The CDR3 spans 16 residues. The V gene lost 0 bases and the J gene lost 0 bases, with 8 bases spanning the gap.

This clone was picked up one time. The genes are TRBV27 and TRBJ1-1; 11 bases map to TRBD1. The germline gives CDR1 MNHEY, CDR2 SMNVEV (reference sequence). The trim removed 10 bases at V and 7 bases at J, leaving 23 bases unmatched. This CDR3 has 18 residues. This CDR3 is CATAALRGPGQGAGEAFF. CDR3 DNA sequence: TGTGCCACCGCCGCCCTAAGAGGACCCGGACAGGGGGCCGGTGAAGCTTTCTTT.

This sequence joins TRBV19 and TRBJ2-7, with TRBD2 as a possible D gene (6 bases). Trimming took off 5 bases at V and 0 bases at J, with 17 bases between the two ends. The CDR3 runs 16 residues. Germline CDR1 LNHDA, CDR2 SQIVND (reference sequence). Here the CDR3 DNA reads TGTGCCAGTAGTTCAGGAGGGGTTTCGAGCTCCTACGAGCAGTACTTC. Its translation: CASSSGGVSSSYEQYF.

The rearrangement joins TRBV30 to TRBJ2-7; weak D call: TRBD1 (8 bases). The CDR3 is 13 amino acids. Germline CDR1 reads GTSNPN; CDR2 reads SVGIG (reference sequence). V gave up 3 bases and J gave up 5 bases, with 14 bases separating them. The CDR3 loop is CAWSRTGRDEQYF. CDR3 coding DNA: TGTGCCTGGAGCCGGACAGGGAGGGACGAGCAGTACTTC.

The chain joins TRBV29-1 to TRBJ1-2; no firm D call. CDR3 length: 13 amino acids. CDR1 and CDR2 (germline): SQVTM, ANQGSEA. Between the trimmed V and J ends, which lost 1 base and 0 bases, there was a span of 6 bases. Here the CDR3 DNA reads TGCAGCGTTGAAGGAACAGCTAACTATGGCTACACCTTC. This encodes CSVEGTANYGYTF. Filled out from reference TRBV29-1 and TRBJ1-2, the complete variable domain reads SAVISQKPSRDICQRGTSLTIQCQVDSQVTMMFWYRQQPGQSLTLIATANQGSEATYESGFVIDKFPISRPNLTFSTLTVSNMSPEDSSIYLCSVEGTANYGYTFGSGTRLTVV.

The rearrangement joins TRBV4-1 to TRBJ2-1; 8 bases fit TRBD2. V was clipped by 1 base and J by 6 bases; unmatched bases: 8. The germline V gene encodes CDR1 MGHRA and CDR2 YSYEKL. The CDR3 is made up of 16 amino acids. The DNA of the CDR3 is TGCGCCAGCAGCCAAGGTAGGGCTAGCGGGCGCAATGAGCAGTTCTTC. Its translation is CASSQGRASGRNEQFF.

J is TRBJ2-7 and V is TRBV2; D uncertain. V shed 4 bases and J shed 7 bases, with 8 bases lying between them. Germline CDR1 reads SNHLY; CDR2 reads FYNNEI. The CDR3 extends over 11 amino acids. The CDR3 DNA reads TGTGCCAGCAGTGTGTCGGGTGAGCAGTACTTC. Encoded protein: CASSVSGEQYF.

V is TRBV9 and J is TRBJ1-1, with a weak D call TRBD1 (5 bases). Germline values: CDR1 SGDLS, CDR2 YYNGEE. V gave up 0 bases and J gave up 7 bases, with 13 bases separating them. This CDR3 region has 14 residues. In DNA, the CDR3 is TGTGCCAGCAGCGTAGTTCAGGGTGACGGTGAAGCTTTCTTT. It codes for CASSVVQGDGEAFF.

This sequence joins TRBV4-3 and TRBJ1-2; 8 bases match TRBD1. From germline, CDR1 is LGHNA and CDR2 YSLEER. The CDR3 loop spans 17 amino acids. V lost 0 bases, J lost 5 bases, and 11 bases stayed unmatched. CDR3 DNA: TGCGCCAGCAGCCAAGAATGGGCAGGGGGCGCGGGGTATGGCTACACCTTC. Amino acid sequence: CASSQEWAGGAGYGYTF.